A selection of T cell receptor beta chains follows, all from one sample in a study of blood T cell repertoires in COVID-19. The protocol was immunoSEQ multiplex PCR, while the TCRdb copy is restricted to in-frame clones and leaves out a portion. Seen here are 250,000 to 300,000 clones, more than 75% observed once, and the top ten hold approximately 5.1%. The source material was peripheral blood. These receptor sequences come from a woman aged 55-69 years with COVID-19, enrolled during active disease. CDR3s include the opening cysteine and the closing phenylalanine or tryptophan. Fields, in order: V gene, D gene, clone size, J gene, CDR3 protein, CDR3 DNA. D genes are given only for firm matches. Clone size is given for some rows only: seen once, a few or many times, or a class if the clone is expanded.

V: TRBV19
D: TRBD2
size: -
J: TRBJ2-1
CDR3: CASNPSGTRFGDEQFF
DNA: TGTGCCAGTAACCCCTCCGGGACTAGATTTGGGGATGAGCAGTTCTTC

V: TRBV5-1
D: TRBD1
size: -
J: TRBJ2-1
CDR3: CASSLGQGGNEQFF
DNA: TGCGCCAGCAGCTTGGGACAGGGGGGGAATGAGCAGTTCTTC

V: TRBV5-1
D: -
size: -
J: TRBJ2-5
CDR3: CASSLAHSYQETQYF
DNA: TGCGCCAGCAGCTTGGCTCACAGCTACCAAGAGACCCAGTACTTC

V: TRBV9
D: TRBD2
size: -
J: TRBJ2-3
CDR3: CASSVVAGGSADTQYF
DNA: TGTGCCAGCAGCGTAGTAGCGGGAGGGAGCGCAGATACGCAGTATTTT

V: TRBV19
D: TRBD2
size: -
J: TRBJ2-2
CDR3: CASSTDPGGSRYGELFF
DNA: TGTGCCAGTAGTACCGACCCGGGCGGGAGTCGGTACGGGGAGCTGTTTTTT

V: TRBV12-3/TRBV12-4
D: -
size: -
J: TRBJ1-2
CDR3: CASGALYGYTF
DNA: TGTGCCAGCGGGGCCCTCTATGGCTACACCTTC

V: TRBV12-3/TRBV12-4
D: -
size: -
J: TRBJ1-5
CDR3: CASSPISQPQHF
DNA: TGTGCCAGCAGTCCCATTTCTCAGCCCCAGCATTTT

V: TRBV7-2
D: TRBD1
size: few
J: TRBJ1-2
CDR3: CASRRGQGLVGYTF
DNA: TGTGCCAGCAGGCGAGGACAGGGACTGGTTGGCTACACCTTC

V: TRBV7-6
D: TRBD1
size: -
J: TRBJ1-1
CDR3: CASSPLGGEDTEAFF
DNA: TGTGCCAGCAGCCCCTTAGGGGGCGAGGACACTGAAGCTTTCTTT

V: TRBV3-1/TRBV3-2
D: TRBD2
size: -
J: TRBJ2-5
CDR3: CASALAGGQETQYF
DNA: TGTGCCTCTGCCCTAGCGGGAGGGCAAGAGACCCAGTACTTC

V: TRBV5-1
D: TRBD1
size: once
J: TRBJ1-3
CDR3: CASSARTGSGNTIYF
DNA: TGCGCCAGCAGCGCTCGGACAGGCTCCGGAAACACCATATATTTT

V: TRBV7-9
D: TRBD2
size: -
J: TRBJ2-1
CDR3: CASSARTSGRNNEQFF
DNA: TGTGCCAGCAGCGCCCGGACTAGCGGGAGGAACAATGAGCAGTTCTTC

V: TRBV28
D: TRBD2
size: -
J: TRBJ2-7
CDR3: CASRTFSGRAYEQYF
DNA: TGTGCCAGCAGGACCTTTAGCGGGAGGGCCTACGAGCAGTACTTC

V: TRBV5-1
D: -
size: -
J: TRBJ1-3
CDR3: CASSLAGSGNTIYF
DNA: TGCGCCAGCAGCTTGGCGGGGTCTGGAAACACCATATATTTT

V: TRBV18
D: -
size: -
J: TRBJ1-1
CDR3: CASSPFQDTEAFF
DNA: TGTGCCAGCTCACCCTTTCAGGACACTGAAGCTTTCTTT

V: TRBV7-9
D: -
size: -
J: TRBJ1-6
CDR3: CASSRDLSYNSPLHF
DNA: TGTGCCAGCAGCCGAGACTTATCCTATAATTCACCCCTCCACTTT

V: TRBV18
D: TRBD1
size: -
J: TRBJ1-1
CDR3: CASSQNRGMETEAFF
DNA: TGTGCCAGCTCGCAAAACAGGGGGATGGAGACTGAAGCTTTCTTT

V: TRBV10-3
D: TRBD1
size: few
J: TRBJ1-2
CDR3: CAISPSGQGAEGYTF
DNA: TGTGCCATCAGTCCTTCTGGACAGGGGGCGGAGGGCTACACCTTC

V: TRBV5-1
D: -
size: -
J: TRBJ2-5
CDR3: CASSLYPRAPGETQYF
DNA: TGCGCCAGCAGCTTGTACCCTCGGGCCCCAGGGGAGACCCAGTACTTC

V: TRBV6-2/TRBV6-3
D: -
size: -
J: TRBJ1-4
CDR3: CASSYLQGVLGKLFF
DNA: TGTGCCAGCAGTTACTTACAGGGCGTGTTGGGAAAACTGTTTTTT

V: TRBV6-1
D: -
size: -
J: TRBJ2-1
CDR3: CASSEGKGDSYNEQFF
DNA: TGTGCCAGCAGTGAAGGGAAGGGGGACTCCTACAATGAGCAGTTCTTC

V: TRBV27
D: TRBD2
size: -
J: TRBJ2-7
CDR3: CASRGLAGAYEQYF
DNA: TGTGCCAGCAGGGGACTAGCGGGAGCCTACGAGCAGTACTTC

V: TRBV6-5
D: TRBD1
size: -
J: TRBJ1-3
CDR3: CASSLGTDSGNTIYF
DNA: TGTGCCAGCAGTCTCGGGACAGACTCTGGAAACACCATATATTTT

V: TRBV9
D: TRBD1
size: -
J: TRBJ2-6
CDR3: CASSEGAAGANVLTF
DNA: TGTGCCAGCAGCGAGGGGGCCGCTGGGGCCAACGTCCTGACTTTC

V: TRBV11-3
D: -
size: -
J: TRBJ2-1
CDR3: CASSLFGGTSYNEQFF
DNA: TGTGCCAGCAGCTTATTTGGCGGAACCTCCTACAATGAGCAGTTCTTC

V: TRBV7-2
D: -
size: -
J: TRBJ1-1
CDR3: CASSLEAYRLEAFF
DNA: TGTGCCAGCAGCTTAGAAGCCTACAGGTTGGAAGCTTTCTTT

V: TRBV6-1
D: -
size: -
J: TRBJ1-2
CDR3: CASSEWGGLWGYTF
DNA: TGTGCCAGCAGTGAATGGGGGGGGCTATGGGGCTACACCTTC

V: TRBV19
D: TRBD1
size: -
J: TRBJ1-4
CDR3: CASSPLQGAGKLFF
DNA: TGTGCCAGTAGTCCTTTACAGGGGGCTGGAAAACTGTTTTTT

V: TRBV9
D: -
size: -
J: TRBJ2-2
CDR3: CASSVDPGQTGELFF
DNA: TGTGCCAGCAGCGTAGACCCGGGTCAAACCGGGGAGCTGTTTTTT